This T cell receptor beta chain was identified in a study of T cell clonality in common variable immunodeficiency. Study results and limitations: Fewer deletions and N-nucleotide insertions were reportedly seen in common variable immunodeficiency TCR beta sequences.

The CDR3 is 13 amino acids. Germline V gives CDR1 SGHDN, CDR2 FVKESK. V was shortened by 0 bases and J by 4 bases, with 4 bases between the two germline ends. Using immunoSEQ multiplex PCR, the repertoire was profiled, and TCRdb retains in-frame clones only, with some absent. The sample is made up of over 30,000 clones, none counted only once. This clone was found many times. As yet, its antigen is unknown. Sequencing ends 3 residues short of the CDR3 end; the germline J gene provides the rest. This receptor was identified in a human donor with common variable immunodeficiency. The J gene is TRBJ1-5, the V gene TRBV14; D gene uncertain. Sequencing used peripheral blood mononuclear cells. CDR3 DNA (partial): TGTGCCAGCAGCCAAGACGGGAATCAGCCC. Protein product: CASSQDGNQP. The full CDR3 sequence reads CASSQDGNQPQHF.